This TCR beta chain was recovered during a study of blood T cell repertoires in COVID-19. From germline, CDR1 is SEHNR and CDR2 FQNEAQ (reference sequence). The length of the CDR3 is 14 residues. Trimming stripped 1 base from V and 3 bases from J, with 7 bases between. The protocol was immunoSEQ multiplex PCR, while the TCRdb copy is restricted to in-frame clones and leaves out a portion. This table has some 150,000 clones, around 87% appearing once. V gene TRBV7-9 combines with J gene TRBJ1-5; no reliable D call. The clonotype originates from a woman aged 55-70 years with active or convalescent COVID-19. The sequenced sample consisted of peripheral blood. The chain's CDR3 is CASSLDTVNQPQHF. The CDR3 DNA reads as TGTGCCAGCAGCTTAGATACAGTCAATCAGCCCCAGCATTTT.